The T cell receptor beta chain under discussion was sequenced for a study of tissue T cells after allogeneic stem cell transplantation. The repertoire was sequenced with immunoSEQ multiplex PCR; TCRdb's copy has only in-frame clones and lacks some. Among 20,000 to 30,000 clones, 70% to 75% were seen once, and the ten largest hold 7.7%. The V and J ends lost 4 bases and 4 bases, in that order; junction bases with no gene match: 4. Germline V gene sequence: CDR1 SEHNR, CDR2 FQNEAQ (reference sequence). CDR3 size: 15 residues. V usage is TRBV7-9 and J usage is TRBJ2-1; 10 bases map to TRBD2. This sample comprised tissue from the ileum, obtained at autopsy. The sequence was obtained from a female donor at least 60 years old with lung cancer. This chain's CDR3 is CASSYGTSAYNEQFF. The CDR3 bases are TGTGCCAGCAGCTACGGGACTAGCGCTTACAATGAGCAGTTCTTC.